A selection of T cell receptor beta chains follows, all from one sample in a study of human T cells and chemical hapten exposure. MiXCR, applied by TCRdb to the RACE reads, yields one record per CDR3 protein. The data show about 97,000 distinct CDR3 sequences, roughly 27% seen once. The specimen was whole blood, collected in connection with sensitization to the hapten diphenylcyclopropenone (DPC). The receptor set was obtained from a man aged 40-50 years with alopecia areata. Some clones in this sample may be carry-over from other donors' samples. The CDR3 runs from the conserved cysteine through the conserved F or W. Size values are once, few and many counts, or a class for expanded clones, and some rows have none.

clone_size | j_call | v_call | cdr3_aa
NA | TRBJ1-5 | TRBV29-1 | CSVGTGGDSNQPQHF
NA | TRBJ2-1 | TRBV2 | CASRSAGDSYNEQFF
NA | TRBJ1-2 | TRBV5-1 | CASSPEGLYGYTF
NA | TRBJ2-2 | TRBV19 | CARERRSGGPRDTGELFF
few | TRBJ2-1 | TRBV9 | CASSVVTSGNLHEQFF
NA | TRBJ2-4 | TRBV2 | CASSERKAKNIQYF
NA | TRBJ2-3 | TRBV28 | CASSSPAAGTDTQYF
few | TRBJ2-7 | TRBV20-1 | CSARDSGAAYEQYF
NA | TRBJ1-3 | TRBV4-3 | CASSQEGGKGGNTIYF
NA | TRBJ2-5 | TRBV6-5 | CASSPLRGGGETQYF
once | TRBJ2-5 | TRBV13 | CASSLAEETQYF
NA | TRBJ1-1 | TRBV3-1 | CASSQRGGTEAFF
NA | TRBJ2-2 | TRBV14 | CASSPLRLTNTGELFF
NA | TRBJ2-3 | TRBV20-1 | CSAPGRAARIDTQYF
few | TRBJ1-6 | TRBV12-3/TRBV12-4 | CASSLGLAGVNSPLHF
few | TRBJ2-7 | TRBV28 | CASSLLGTGPYEQYF
few | TRBJ2-1 | TRBV6-2/TRBV6-3 | CASSYPMGEGYNEQFF
many | TRBJ1-5 | TRBV10-2 | CASSYQGNQPQHF
few | TRBJ2-3 | TRBV14 | CASSQRTDTQYF
NA | TRBJ2-1 | TRBV20-1 | CSAPRTSGRAEQFF
NA | TRBJ1-4 | TRBV28 | CASSSPGQGATNEKLFF
NA | TRBJ2-3 | TRBV13 | CASSLSKLNTQYF
few | TRBJ2-5 | TRBV20-1 | CSARVSGSIETQYF
few | TRBJ2-1 | TRBV29-1 | CSGRGNEQFF
NA | TRBJ2-5 | TRBV10-3 | CAISPGGGVETQYF
NA | TRBJ1-1 | TRBV6-5 | CASSYKGQMNTEAFF
NA | TRBJ2-3 | TRBV27 | CASSWQRVDTQYF
few | TRBJ2-7 | TRBV30 | CAWSASYEQYF
NA | TRBJ1-1 | TRBV6-6 | CASSQPRTEAFF
NA | TRBJ2-3 | TRBV3-1 | CASSRRDPVDTQYF